These T cell receptor beta chains were read from a single sample in a study of cytomegalovirus exposure and HLA in healthy donors. Only in-frame clones appear in the TCRdb table, and some are missing; sequencing was by immunoSEQ multiplex PCR. There are over 150,000 clones in the sample; roughly 86% occur only once, and approximately 2% lies in the top ten. Sequenced sample: PBMCs. These TCRs come from a human donor in good health. Each CDR3 is given with its conserved first and last residue. The D gene is left open where the match is weak. The size field is filled for only some rows; it gives once, few, many or a size class.

CDR3	DNA	D	length	size	V	J
CASRRQGNTEAFF	TGCGCCAGCCGAAGGCAGGGGAACACTGAAGCTTTCTTT	NA	13	NA	TRBV10-1	TRBJ1-1
CASSLGGRTGGYEQYF	TGCGCCAGCAGCTTGGGGGGGAGGACAGGAGGCTACGAGCAGTACTTC	NA	16	NA	TRBV5-1	TRBJ2-7
CASSLNLANYGYTF	TGCGCCAGCAGCTTGAACCTCGCGAACTATGGCTACACCTTC	NA	14	NA	TRBV5-1	TRBJ1-2
CASSPTGSTYNEQFF	TGTGCCAGCAGTCCGACAGGGAGCACCTACAATGAGCAGTTCTTC	TRBD1	15	NA	TRBV2	TRBJ2-1
CSATKDRAGYF	TGCAGTGCTACCAAGGACAGGGCCGGGTACTTC	TRBD1	11	once	TRBV20-1	TRBJ2-4
CASSHEIQAYEQYF	TGTGCCAGCAGCCATGAGATTCAGGCCTACGAGCAGTACTTC	NA	14	once	TRBV7-9	TRBJ2-7
CASSIGGYEAFF	TGTGCCAGTAGTATCGGGGGGTATGAAGCTTTCTTT	NA	12	NA	TRBV19	TRBJ1-1
CASSLGPADRAGEQYF	TGTGCCAGCAGCTTAGGCCCCGCAGACAGGGCCGGAGAGCAGTACTTC	TRBD1	16	NA	TRBV13	TRBJ2-7
CAIRKQGWDEQFF	TGTGCCATCAGAAAACAGGGGTGGGATGAGCAGTTCTTC	TRBD1	13	NA	TRBV10-3	TRBJ2-1
CASSPTMNTEAFF	TGTGCCAGCTCACCTACAATGAACACTGAAGCTTTCTTT	NA	13	NA	TRBV18	TRBJ1-1
CASSVAGTGANNEQFF	TGTGCCAGCAGCGTAGCTGGGACAGGGGCAAACAATGAGCAGTTCTTC	TRBD1	16	NA	TRBV9	TRBJ2-1
CASSHIGQRVNTEAFF	TGCGCCAGCAGCCATATAGGACAGAGGGTGAACACTGAAGCTTTCTTT	NA	16	NA	TRBV4-1	TRBJ1-1
CASSSSLLPRVTEAFF	TGTGCCAGCAGCTCAAGCCTACTCCCGAGGGTCACTGAAGCTTTCTTT	NA	16	NA	TRBV7-8	TRBJ1-1
CASSQDGETGELFF	TGTGCCAGCAGCCAAGACGGGGAAACCGGGGAGCTGTTTTTT	NA	14	NA	TRBV4-2	TRBJ2-2
CASSWTVLDTQYF	TGTGCCAGCAGTTGGACAGTTCTAGATACGCAGTATTTT	NA	13	NA	TRBV6-6	TRBJ2-3
CASSLGTSRHNEQFF	TGTGCCAGCAGCTTGGGGACTAGCCGCCACAATGAGCAGTTCTTC	TRBD2	15	NA	TRBV7-3	TRBJ2-1
CSATKGQGADYGYTF	TGCAGCGCTACGAAAGGACAGGGGGCAGACTATGGCTACACCTTC	TRBD1	15	NA	TRBV29-1	TRBJ1-2
CASSLRDRNGYTF	TGTGCCAGCAGCCTCCGGGACAGAAACGGCTACACCTTC	TRBD1	13	NA	TRBV7-9	TRBJ1-2
CASSPNLAVKETQYF	TGTGCCAGCAGTCCAAATCTAGCGGTAAAAGAGACCCAGTACTTC	TRBD2	15	NA	TRBV7-7	TRBJ2-5
CASSGPSGNNEQFF	TGTGCCAGTAGTGGGCCTAGCGGGAACAATGAGCAGTTCTTC	TRBD2	14	NA	TRBV19	TRBJ2-1
CASTNSDVRGGNEKLFF	TGTGCCAGCACCAATAGTGACGTCCGGGGAGGGAATGAAAAACTGTTTTTT	NA	17	NA	TRBV7-9	TRBJ1-4
CASSPLGQLNEKLFF	TGCGCCAGCAGCCCGTTGGGACAGCTTAATGAAAAACTGTTTTTT	TRBD1	15	NA	TRBV4-3	TRBJ1-4
CAISRTSGKYEQYF	TGTGCCATCAGCCGGACTAGCGGGAAGTACGAGCAGTACTTC	TRBD2	14	NA	TRBV10-3	TRBJ2-7
CASRNRQGAETQYF	TGTGCCAGCAGGAACCGACAGGGGGCAGAGACCCAGTACTTC	TRBD1	14	NA	TRBV7-2	TRBJ2-5
CATAGWRQGKNTIYF	TGCGCCACGGCCGGCTGGAGACAGGGTAAAAACACCATATATTTT	TRBD1	15	NA	TRBV4-1	TRBJ1-3
CASSYSSYEQYF	TGTGCCAGCAGTTACTCGAGCTACGAGCAGTACTTC	NA	12	NA	TRBV6-6	TRBJ2-7
CATQRDRTGADTQYF	TGTGCCACCCAAAGAGACAGGACAGGGGCAGATACGCAGTATTTT	TRBD1	15	NA	TRBV2	TRBJ2-3
CAWSVRAGIVGYTF	TGTGCCTGGAGTGTACGGGCAGGGATCGTCGGCTACACCTTC	NA	14	NA	TRBV30	TRBJ1-2
CASRTGPYQETQYF	TGCGCCAGCCGGACAGGGCCGTACCAAGAGACCCAGTACTTC	TRBD1	14	NA	TRBV5-1	TRBJ2-5
CASGRLKGGADEQFF	TGTGCTAGTGGTCGATTAAAGGGGGGGGCGGATGAGCAGTTCTTC	NA	15	NA	TRBV12-5	TRBJ2-1
CASSYRLVDEQFF	TGTGCCAGCAGTTACAGGCTAGTCGATGAGCAGTTCTTC	NA	13	NA	TRBV6-6	TRBJ2-1
CASTVRLGTPKFLGTDTQYF	TGTGCCAGCACCGTTCGGCTCGGGACACCAAAATTCCTCGGCACAGATACGCAGTATTTT	NA	20	NA	TRBV28	TRBJ2-3
CASSSNLAAISYEQYF	TGCGCCAGCAGCTCTAACCTAGCGGCCATTTCCTACGAGCAGTACTTC	TRBD2	16	NA	TRBV5-1	TRBJ2-7
CASGGDTNQPQHF	TGTGCCAGCGGGGGGGACACCAATCAGCCCCAGCATTTT	NA	13	few	TRBV2	TRBJ1-5
CASSVGRDTQYF	TGCGCCAGCAGTGTCGGTAGAGATACGCAGTATTTT	NA	12	NA	TRBV10-2	TRBJ2-3
CASRIRGSNQPQHF	TGTGCCAGCCGTATTCGGGGTAGCAATCAGCCCCAGCATTTT	NA	14	NA	TRBV6-1	TRBJ1-5
CASMAQPVTNYGYTF	TGCGCCAGCATGGCACAGCCCGTGACTAACTATGGCTACACCTTC	NA	15	NA	TRBV5-1	TRBJ1-2
CASGLGQGIYEQYF	TGTGCTAGTGGTTTGGGACAGGGTATCTACGAGCAGTACTTC	TRBD1	14	NA	TRBV12-5	TRBJ2-7
CASSPITGSSGEQYF	TGTGCCAGCAGTCCCATCACCGGGAGCTCGGGGGAGCAGTACTTC	NA	15	NA	TRBV28	TRBJ2-7
CASSYVEGAAFF	TGTGCCAGCAGTTACGTCGAAGGGGCTGCTTTCTTT	NA	12	NA	TRBV6-6	TRBJ1-1
CSVMGQVETQYF	TGCAGCGTAATGGGGCAGGTAGAGACCCAGTACTTC	NA	12	once	TRBV29-1	TRBJ2-5
CASSVGGAGSPLHF	TGTGCCAGCAGTGTTGGGGGGGCAGGATCACCCCTCCACTTT	NA	14	NA	TRBV25-1	TRBJ1-6
CASSYSGTGKGYEQYF	TGTGCCAGCAGTTACTCAGGGACAGGGAAAGGGTACGAGCAGTACTTC	TRBD1	16	NA	TRBV6-5	TRBJ2-7
CAISESWGSSNEQFF	TGTGCCATCAGTGAGTCGTGGGGCAGCAGTAATGAGCAGTTCTTC	NA	15	NA	TRBV10-3	TRBJ2-1
CASSLGDFNTGELFF	TGTGCCAGCAGCTTAGGTGACTTTAACACCGGGGAGCTGTTTTTT	NA	15	few	TRBV7-2	TRBJ2-2
CASSYLGPGTGELFF	TGTGCCAGCAGTTACTTGGGCCCCGGCACCGGGGAGCTGTTTTTT	NA	15	NA	TRBV6-5	TRBJ2-2
CASSRTGSGNAEAFF	TGTGCCAGCAGCAGAACAGGGAGCGGGAACGCTGAAGCTTTCTTT	NA	15	NA	TRBV13	TRBJ1-1
CASSLSLNTGKGNTEAFF	TGTGCCAGCAGCTTGTCCTTAAACACAGGGAAAGGTAACACTGAAGCTTTCTTT	NA	18	NA	TRBV5-5	TRBJ1-1
CASSPWGQSSYNEQFF	TGTGCCAGCAGCCCCTGGGGGCAGAGCTCCTACAATGAGCAGTTCTTC	NA	16	NA	TRBV9	TRBJ2-1